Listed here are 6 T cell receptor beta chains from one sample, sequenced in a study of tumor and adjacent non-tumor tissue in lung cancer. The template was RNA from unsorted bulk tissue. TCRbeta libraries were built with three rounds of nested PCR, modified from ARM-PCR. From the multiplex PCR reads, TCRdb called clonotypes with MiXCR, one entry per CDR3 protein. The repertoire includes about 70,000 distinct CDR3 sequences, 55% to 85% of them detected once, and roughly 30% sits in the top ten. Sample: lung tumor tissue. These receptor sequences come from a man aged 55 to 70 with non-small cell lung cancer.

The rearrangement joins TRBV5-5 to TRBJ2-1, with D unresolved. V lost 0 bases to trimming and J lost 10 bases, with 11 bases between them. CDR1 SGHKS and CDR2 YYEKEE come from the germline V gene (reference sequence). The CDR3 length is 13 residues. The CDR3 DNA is TGTGCCAGCAGCTTGGAAATGGAGTGGGAGCAGTTCTTC. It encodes CASSLEMEWEQFF.

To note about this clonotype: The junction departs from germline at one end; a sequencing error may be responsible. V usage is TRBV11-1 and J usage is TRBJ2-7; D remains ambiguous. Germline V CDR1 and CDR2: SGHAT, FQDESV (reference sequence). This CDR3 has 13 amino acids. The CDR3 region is CACSPGSGYEQYF. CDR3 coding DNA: TGTGCCTGCAGTCCCGGGTCAGGCTACGAACAGTACTTC.

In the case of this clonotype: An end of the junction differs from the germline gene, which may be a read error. CDR3: CARSESGGAGEQFF. In nucleotides, the CDR3 is TGCGCCAGGAGTGAGTCGGGAGGAGCCGGGGAGCAGTTTTTT. This chain joins TRBV10-1 and TRBJ2-2; 7 bases align to TRBD2. The CDR3 is made up of 14 amino acids. The germline V gene encodes CDR1 WNHNN and CDR2 SYGVQD (reference sequence).

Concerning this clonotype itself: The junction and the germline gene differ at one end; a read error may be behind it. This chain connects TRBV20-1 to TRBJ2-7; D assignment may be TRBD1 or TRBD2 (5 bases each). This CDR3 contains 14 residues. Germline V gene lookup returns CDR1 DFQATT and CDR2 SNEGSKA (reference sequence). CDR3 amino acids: CSADPGTRFYEQYF. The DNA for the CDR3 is TGCAGTGCTGACCCCGGGACCCGCTTCTACGAGCAATACTTC.

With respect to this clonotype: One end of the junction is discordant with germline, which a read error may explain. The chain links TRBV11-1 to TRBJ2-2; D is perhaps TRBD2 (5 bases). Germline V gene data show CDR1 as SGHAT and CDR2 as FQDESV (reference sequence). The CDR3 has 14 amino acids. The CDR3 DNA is TGTGCCAGCAGCTATACTAGTGGCACCGGGGAGACGTTATTT. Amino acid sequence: CASSYTSGTGETLF. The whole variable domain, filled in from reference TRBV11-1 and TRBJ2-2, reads EAEVAQSPRYKITEKSQAVAFWCDPISGHATLYWYRQILGQGPELLVQFQDESVVDDSQLPKDRFSAERLKGVDSTLKIQPAELGDSAMYLCASSYTSGTGETLFGEGSRLTVL.

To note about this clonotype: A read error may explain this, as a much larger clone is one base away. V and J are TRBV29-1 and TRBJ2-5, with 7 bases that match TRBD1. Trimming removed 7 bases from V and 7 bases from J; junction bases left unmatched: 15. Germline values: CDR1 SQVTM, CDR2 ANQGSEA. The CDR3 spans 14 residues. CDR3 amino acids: CSARIGGDPVTQYF. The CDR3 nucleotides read TGCAGCGCCCGGATAGGGGGCGACCCAGTGACCCAGTACTTC.